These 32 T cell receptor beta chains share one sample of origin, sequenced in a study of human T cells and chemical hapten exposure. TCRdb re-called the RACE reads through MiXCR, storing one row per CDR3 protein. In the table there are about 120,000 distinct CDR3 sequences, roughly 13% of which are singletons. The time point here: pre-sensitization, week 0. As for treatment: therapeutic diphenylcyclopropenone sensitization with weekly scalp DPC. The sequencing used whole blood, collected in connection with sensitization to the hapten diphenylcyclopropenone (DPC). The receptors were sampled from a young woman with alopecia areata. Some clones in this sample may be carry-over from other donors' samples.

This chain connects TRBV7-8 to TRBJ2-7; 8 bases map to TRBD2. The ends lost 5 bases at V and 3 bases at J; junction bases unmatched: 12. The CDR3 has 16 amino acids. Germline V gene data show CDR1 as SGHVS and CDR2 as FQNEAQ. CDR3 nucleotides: TGTGCCAGCAGCCCCTCCCGGACTAGCTCGGGCTACGAGCAGTACTTC. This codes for CASSPSRTSSGYEQYF.

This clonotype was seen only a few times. The DNA for the CDR3 is TGTGCCAGCATTTATCCCCTCTCTGGGGCCAACGTCCTGACTTTC. Protein: CASIYPLSGANVLTF. This chain uses TRBV2 with TRBJ2-6, with no clear D. This CDR3 comprises 15 residues. Germline V gene data show CDR1 as SNHLY and CDR2 as FYNNEI. Trimming cost V 7 bases and J 0 bases, with 10 bases left between them.

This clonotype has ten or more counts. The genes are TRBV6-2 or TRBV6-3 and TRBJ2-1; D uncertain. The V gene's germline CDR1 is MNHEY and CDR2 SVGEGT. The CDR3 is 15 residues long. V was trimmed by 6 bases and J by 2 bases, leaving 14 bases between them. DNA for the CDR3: TGTGCCAGCAGGAGTATAGGTGGCACCTACAATGAGCAGTTCTTC. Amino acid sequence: CASRSIGGTYNEQFF.

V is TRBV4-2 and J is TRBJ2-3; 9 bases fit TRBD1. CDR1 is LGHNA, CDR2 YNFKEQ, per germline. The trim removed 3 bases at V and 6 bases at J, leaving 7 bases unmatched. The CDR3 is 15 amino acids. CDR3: CASSHINRGHDTQYF. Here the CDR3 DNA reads TGTGCCAGCAGCCATATAAACAGGGGGCATGATACGCAGTATTTT.

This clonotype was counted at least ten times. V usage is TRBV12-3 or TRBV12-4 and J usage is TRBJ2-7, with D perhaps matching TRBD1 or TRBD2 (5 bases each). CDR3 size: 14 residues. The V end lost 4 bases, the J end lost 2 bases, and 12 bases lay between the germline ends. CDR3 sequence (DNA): TGTGCCAGCAGTTCCCCCGGGACGGCCTACGAGCAGTACTTC. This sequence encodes CASSSPGTAYEQYF.

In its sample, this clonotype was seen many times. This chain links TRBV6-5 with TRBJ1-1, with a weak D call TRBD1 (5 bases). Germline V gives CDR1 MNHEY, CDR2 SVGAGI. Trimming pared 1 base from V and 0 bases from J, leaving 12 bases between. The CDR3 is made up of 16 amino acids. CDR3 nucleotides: TGTGCCAGCAGTTACTTCTCAGGGATTCTGAACACTGAAGCTTTCTTT. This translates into CASSYFSGILNTEAFF.

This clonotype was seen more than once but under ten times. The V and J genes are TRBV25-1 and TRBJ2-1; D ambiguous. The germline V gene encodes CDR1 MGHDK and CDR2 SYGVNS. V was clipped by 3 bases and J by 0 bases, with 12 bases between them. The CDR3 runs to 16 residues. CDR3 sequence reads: CASSDPAVSSYNEQFF. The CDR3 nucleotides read TGTGCCAGCAGTGACCCCGCGGTGAGCTCCTACAATGAGCAGTTCTTC.

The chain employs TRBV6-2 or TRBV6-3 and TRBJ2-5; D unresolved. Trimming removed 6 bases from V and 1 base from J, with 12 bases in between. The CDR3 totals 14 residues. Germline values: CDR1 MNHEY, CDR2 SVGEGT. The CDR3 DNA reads TGTGCCAGCAGCTACCCTCAGACCCAAGAGACCCAGTACTTC. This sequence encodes CASSYPQTQETQYF.

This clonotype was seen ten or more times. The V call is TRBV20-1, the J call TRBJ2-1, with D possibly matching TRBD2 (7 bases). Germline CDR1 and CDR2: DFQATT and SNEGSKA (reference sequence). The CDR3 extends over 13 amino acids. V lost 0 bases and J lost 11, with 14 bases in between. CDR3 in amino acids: CSARDYAGAKQFF. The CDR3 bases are TGCAGTGCTAGAGATTATGCGGGGGCTAAGCAGTTCTTC.

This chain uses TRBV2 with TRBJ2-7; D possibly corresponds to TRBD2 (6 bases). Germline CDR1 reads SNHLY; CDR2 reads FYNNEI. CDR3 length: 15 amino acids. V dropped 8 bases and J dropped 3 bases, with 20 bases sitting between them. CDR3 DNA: TGTGCCAGCGAACCCCCCGGGACGGGGGTCTACGAGCAGTACTTC. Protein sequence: CASEPPGTGVYEQYF. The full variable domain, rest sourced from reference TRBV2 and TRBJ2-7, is EPEVTQTPSHQVTQMGQEVILRCVPISNHLYFYWYRQILGQKVEFLVSFYNNEISEKSEIFDDQFSVERPDGSNFTLKIRSTKLEDSAMYFCASEPPGTGVYEQYFGPGTRLTVT.

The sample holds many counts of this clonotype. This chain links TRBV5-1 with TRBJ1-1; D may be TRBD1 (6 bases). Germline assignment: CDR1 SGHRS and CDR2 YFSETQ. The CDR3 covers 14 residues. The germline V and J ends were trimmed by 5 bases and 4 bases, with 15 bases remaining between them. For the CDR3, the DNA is TGCGCCAGCAGGGGGGCCGGGCTTAGCACTGAAGCTTTCTTT. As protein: CASRGAGLSTEAFF.

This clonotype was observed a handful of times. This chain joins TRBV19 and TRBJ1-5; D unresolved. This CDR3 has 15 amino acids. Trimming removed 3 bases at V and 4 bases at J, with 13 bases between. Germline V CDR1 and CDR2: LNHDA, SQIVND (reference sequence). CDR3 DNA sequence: TGTGCCAGTAGTATTGTTTACGGCGGAAATCAGCCCCAGCATTTT. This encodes CASSIVYGGNQPQHF.

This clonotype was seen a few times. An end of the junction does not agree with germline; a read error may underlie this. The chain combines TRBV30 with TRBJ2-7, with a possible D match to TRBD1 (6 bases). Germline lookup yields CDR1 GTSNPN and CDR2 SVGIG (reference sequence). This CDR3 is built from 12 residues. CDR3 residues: CAWSDRAYGQYF. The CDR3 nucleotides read TGTGCCTGGAGTGACAGGGCCTACGGGCAGTACTTC.

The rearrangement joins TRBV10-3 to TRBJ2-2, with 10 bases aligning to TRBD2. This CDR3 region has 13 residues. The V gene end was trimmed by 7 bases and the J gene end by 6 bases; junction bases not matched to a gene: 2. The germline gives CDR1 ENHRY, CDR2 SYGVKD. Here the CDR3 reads CAIKGTSAGELFF. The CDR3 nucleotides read TGTGCCATCAAAGGGACTAGCGCCGGGGAGCTGTTTTTT.

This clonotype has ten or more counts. This CDR3 reads CASSPSTHRGRTNEQFF. CDR3 DNA: TGTGCCAGCAGTCCCTCAACCCACAGGGGGCGCACCAATGAGCAGTTCTTC. This sequence joins TRBV6-2 or TRBV6-3 and TRBJ2-1, with 9 positions matching TRBD1. Trimming removed 5 bases from V and 6 bases from J; junction bases left unmatched: 14. The germline V gene has CDR1 MNHEY and CDR2 SVGEGT. This CDR3 is 17 amino acids long.

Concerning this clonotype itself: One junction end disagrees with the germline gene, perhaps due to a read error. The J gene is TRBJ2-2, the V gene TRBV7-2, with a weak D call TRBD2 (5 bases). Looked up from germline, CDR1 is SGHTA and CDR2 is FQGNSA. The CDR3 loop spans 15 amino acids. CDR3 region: CASSLSGKVTGEPFF. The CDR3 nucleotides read TGTGCCAGCAGCTTATCTGGGAAAGTGACCGGGGAGCCGTTTTTT.

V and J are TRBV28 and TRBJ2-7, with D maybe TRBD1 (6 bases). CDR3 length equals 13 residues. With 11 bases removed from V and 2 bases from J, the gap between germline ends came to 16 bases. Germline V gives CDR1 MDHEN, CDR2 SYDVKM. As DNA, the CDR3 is TGTGCCGGACAGTCTGAGAAGACCTACGAGCAGTACTTC. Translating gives CAGQSEKTYEQYF.

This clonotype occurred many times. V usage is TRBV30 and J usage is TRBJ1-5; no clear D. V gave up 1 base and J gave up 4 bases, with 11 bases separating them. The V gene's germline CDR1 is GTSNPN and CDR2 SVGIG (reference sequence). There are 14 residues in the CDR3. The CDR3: CAWSEVRANQPQHF. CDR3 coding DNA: TGTGCCTGGAGTGAGGTTAGGGCGAATCAGCCCCAGCATTTT.

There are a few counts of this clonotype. The CDR3 loop reads CASSPGTGGPKNIQYF. The DNA of the CDR3 is TGTGCCAGCAGCCCTGGGACAGGGGGTCCCAAAAACATTCAGTACTTC. The chain combines TRBV9 with TRBJ2-4; 11 nucleotides line up with TRBD1. Germline lookup yields CDR1 SGDLS and CDR2 YYNGEE. This CDR3 spans 16 amino acids. V lost 4 bases, J lost 2 bases, and 5 bases stayed unmatched.

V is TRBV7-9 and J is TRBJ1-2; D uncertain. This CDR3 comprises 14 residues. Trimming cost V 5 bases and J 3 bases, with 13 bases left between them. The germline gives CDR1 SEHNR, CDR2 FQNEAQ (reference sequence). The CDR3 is CASSPDPAYYGYTF. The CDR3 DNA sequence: TGTGCCAGCAGCCCGGACCCCGCATACTATGGCTACACCTTC.

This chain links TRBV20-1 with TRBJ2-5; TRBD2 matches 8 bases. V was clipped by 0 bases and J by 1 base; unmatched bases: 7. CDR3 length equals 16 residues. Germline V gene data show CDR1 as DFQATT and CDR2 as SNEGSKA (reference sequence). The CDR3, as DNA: TGCAGTGCTAGAGAATGGGGCGGGGGGACCCAAGAGACCCAGTACTTC. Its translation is CSAREWGGGTQETQYF.

Here the CDR3 reads CASSRDRAEAFF. The CDR3 DNA reads TGTGCCAGCAGCCGGGACAGGGCTGAAGCTTTCTTT. The gene calls are TRBV11-2 and TRBJ1-1; 9 bases map to TRBD1. With 5 bases clipped from V and 6 bases from J, the junction kept 1 base outside the gene matches. Germline V CDR1 and CDR2: SGHAT, FQNNGV. CDR3 length: 12 residues. Combining the CDR3 with reference TRBV11-2 and TRBJ1-1 gives the whole variable domain EAGVAQSPRYKIIEKRQSVAFWCNPISGHATLYWYQQILGQGPKLLIQFQNNGVVDDSQLPKDRFSAERLKGVDSTLKIQPAKLEDSAVYLCASSRDRAEAFFGQGTRLTVV.

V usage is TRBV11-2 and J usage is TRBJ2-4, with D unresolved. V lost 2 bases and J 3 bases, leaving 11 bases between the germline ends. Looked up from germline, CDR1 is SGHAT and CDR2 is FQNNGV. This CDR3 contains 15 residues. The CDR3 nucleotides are TGTGCCAGCAGCTTAACTCTAGAAGTCAAAAACATTCAGTACTTC. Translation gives CASSLTLEVKNIQYF.

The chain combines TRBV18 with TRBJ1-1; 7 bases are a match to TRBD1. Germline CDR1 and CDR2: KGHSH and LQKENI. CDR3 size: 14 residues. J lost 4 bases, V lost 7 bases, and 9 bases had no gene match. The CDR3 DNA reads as TGTGCCAGCTATAGGGACAGCTCTGCCACTGAAGCTTTCTTT. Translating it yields CASYRDSSATEAFF.

CDR3 sequence (DNA): TGTGCCAGCAGCTCCCCGGGACAGAGCTCCTACGAGCAGTACTTC. The encoded protein is CASSSPGQSSYEQYF. This chain joins TRBV11-2 and TRBJ2-7; 7 bases line up with TRBD1. After removal of 4 bases from V and 0 bases from J, the junction contained 6 bases not matched to a gene. Looked up from germline, CDR1 is SGHAT and CDR2 is FQNNGV. The CDR3 sequence is 15 residues long.

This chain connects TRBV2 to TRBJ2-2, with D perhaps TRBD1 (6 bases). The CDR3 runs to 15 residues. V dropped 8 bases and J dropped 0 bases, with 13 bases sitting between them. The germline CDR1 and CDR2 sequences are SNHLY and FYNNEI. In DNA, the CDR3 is TGTGCCAGCCGACTTCAGGGGACGAACACCGGGGAGCTGTTTTTT. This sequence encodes CASRLQGTNTGELFF. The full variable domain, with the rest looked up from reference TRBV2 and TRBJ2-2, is EPEVTQTPSHQVTQMGQEVILRCVPISNHLYFYWYRQILGQKVEFLVSFYNNEISEKSEIFDDQFSVERPDGSNFTLKIRSTKLEDSAMYFCASRLQGTNTGELFFGEGSRLTVL.

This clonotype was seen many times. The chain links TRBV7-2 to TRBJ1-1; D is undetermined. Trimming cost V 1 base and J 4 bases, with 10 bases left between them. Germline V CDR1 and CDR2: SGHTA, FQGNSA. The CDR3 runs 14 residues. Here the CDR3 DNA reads TGTGCCAGCAGCTTAGTTGGTGGGTTCACTGAAGCTTTCTTT. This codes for CASSLVGGFTEAFF.

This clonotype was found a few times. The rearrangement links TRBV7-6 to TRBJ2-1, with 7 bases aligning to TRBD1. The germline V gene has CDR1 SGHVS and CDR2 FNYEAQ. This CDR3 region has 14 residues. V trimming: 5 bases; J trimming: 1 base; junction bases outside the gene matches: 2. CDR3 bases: TGTGCCAGCAGCCTGGGACAGTCCTACAATGAGCAGTTCTTC. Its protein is CASSLGQSYNEQFF.

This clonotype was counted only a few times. CDR3 protein: CASSFSPGVEQYF. CDR3 nucleotides: TGTGCCAGCAGTTTCTCGCCCGGGGTCGAACAGTACTTC. V is TRBV28 and J is TRBJ2-7; perhaps TRBD2 as D (5 bases). Germline V gives CDR1 MDHEN, CDR2 SYDVKM. Trimming left V 3 bases short and J 10 bases short, with 16 bases between. CDR3 length: 13 residues.

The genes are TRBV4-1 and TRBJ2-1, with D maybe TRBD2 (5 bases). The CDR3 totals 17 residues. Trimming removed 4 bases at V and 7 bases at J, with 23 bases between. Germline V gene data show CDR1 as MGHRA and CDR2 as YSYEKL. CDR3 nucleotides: TGCGCCAGCAGCCCCCCTGTTACTAGAGGTCTCGGAAATGAGCAGTTCTTC. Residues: CASSPPVTRGLGNEQFF.

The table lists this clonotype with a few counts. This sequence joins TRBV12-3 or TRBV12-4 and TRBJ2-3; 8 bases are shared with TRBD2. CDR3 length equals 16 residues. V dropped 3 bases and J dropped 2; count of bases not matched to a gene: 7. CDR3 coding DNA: TGTGCCAGCAGTTTGCAAACGGGGGGGGCCACAGATACGCAGTATTTT. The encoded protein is CASSLQTGGATDTQYF.

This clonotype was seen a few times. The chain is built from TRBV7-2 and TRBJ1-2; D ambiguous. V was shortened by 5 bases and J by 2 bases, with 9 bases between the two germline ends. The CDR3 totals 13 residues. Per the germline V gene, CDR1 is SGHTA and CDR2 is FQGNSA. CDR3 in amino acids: CASSPTQNYGYTF. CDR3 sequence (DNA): TGTGCCAGCAGCCCGACGCAGAACTATGGCTACACCTTC.